This T cell receptor (beta chain) stems from a study of blood T cell repertoires in COVID-19. Overall study context: T cells, B-cell-depleted T cells, or PBMCs supplied cDNA or gDNA.

The germline V gene has CDR1 LGHNA and CDR2 YSLEER. The CDR3 runs to 16 residues. V was clipped by 1 base and J by 2 bases, with 12 bases between them. In terms of age and location, participants ranged from roughly 18 to 95 years and lived in about two dozen US areas. This clone was picked up one time. Repertoires were generated with immunoSEQ multiplex PCR, while TCRdb's copy carries only in-frame clones and drops some. This sample has approximately 200,000 clones, with 65% to 85% found just once. The specimen sequenced was PBMCs or T cells enriched from blood (not recorded which). The TCR originated in a man aged 35-49 years who had recovered from COVID-19. The chain carries TRBV4-3 and TRBJ1-3; D is uncertain. The CDR3 coding sequence is TGCGCCAGCAGCCAAGGGGTGGGAGGGACTGGAAACACCATATATTTT. Protein product: CASSQGVGGTGNTIYF.